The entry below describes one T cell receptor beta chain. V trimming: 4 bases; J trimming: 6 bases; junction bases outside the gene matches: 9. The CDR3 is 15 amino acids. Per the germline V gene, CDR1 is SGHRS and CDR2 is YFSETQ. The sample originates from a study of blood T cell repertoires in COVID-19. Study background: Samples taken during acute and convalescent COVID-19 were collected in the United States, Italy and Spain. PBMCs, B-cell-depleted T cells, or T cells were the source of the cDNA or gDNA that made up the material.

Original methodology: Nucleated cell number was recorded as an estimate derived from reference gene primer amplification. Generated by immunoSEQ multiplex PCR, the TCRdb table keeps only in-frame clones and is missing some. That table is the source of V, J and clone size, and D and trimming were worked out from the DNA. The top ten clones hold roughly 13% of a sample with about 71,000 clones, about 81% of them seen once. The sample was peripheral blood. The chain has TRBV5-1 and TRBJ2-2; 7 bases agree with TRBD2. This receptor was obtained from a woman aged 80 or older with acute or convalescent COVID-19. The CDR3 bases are TGCGCCAGCAGCATCTCCAGCGGGAATGCCGGGGAGCTGTTTTTT. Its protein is CASSISSGNAGELFF.